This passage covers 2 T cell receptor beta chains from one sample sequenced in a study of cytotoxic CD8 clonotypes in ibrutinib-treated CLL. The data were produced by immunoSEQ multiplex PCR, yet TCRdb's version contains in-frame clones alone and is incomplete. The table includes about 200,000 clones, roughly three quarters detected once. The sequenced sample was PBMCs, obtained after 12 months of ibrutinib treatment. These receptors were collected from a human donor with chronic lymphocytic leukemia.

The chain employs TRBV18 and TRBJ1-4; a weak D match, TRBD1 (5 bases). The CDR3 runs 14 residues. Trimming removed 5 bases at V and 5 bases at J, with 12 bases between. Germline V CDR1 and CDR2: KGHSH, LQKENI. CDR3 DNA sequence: TGTGCCAGCTCAGAACGGGACGGGAATGAAAAACTGTTTTTT. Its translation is CASSERDGNEKLFF.

Here the CDR3 DNA reads TGTGCCACCAGCCTAGAGTCGGGTTGGAACACTGAAGCTTTCTTT. Protein sequence: CATSLESGWNTEAFF. The chain couples TRBV15 to TRBJ1-1, with D hard to call. Germline loops: CDR1 LNHNV, CDR2 YYDKDF (reference sequence). This CDR3 contains 15 residues. Trimming left V 5 bases short and J 1 base short, with 14 bases between.